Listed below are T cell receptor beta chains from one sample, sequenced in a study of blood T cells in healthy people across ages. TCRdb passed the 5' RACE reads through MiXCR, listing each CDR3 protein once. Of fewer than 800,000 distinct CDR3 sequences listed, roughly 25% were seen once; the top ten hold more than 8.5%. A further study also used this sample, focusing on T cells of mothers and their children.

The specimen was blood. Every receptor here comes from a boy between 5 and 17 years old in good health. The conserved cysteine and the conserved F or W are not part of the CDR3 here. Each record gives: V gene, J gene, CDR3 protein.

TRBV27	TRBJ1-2	ASRQGGNYGYT
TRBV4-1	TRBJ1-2	ASSPRDSLPSDYGYT
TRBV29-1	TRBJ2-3	SVQPRQGTTDTQY
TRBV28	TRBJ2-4	ASSLAPGELAGIAKNIQY
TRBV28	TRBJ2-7	ASRETVLYEQY
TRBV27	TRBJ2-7	ASSRLITYEQY
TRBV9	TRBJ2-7	ASSAGGSGYEQY
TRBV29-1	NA	SSEYIGEQF
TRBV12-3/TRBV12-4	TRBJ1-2	ASSLGGDYGYT
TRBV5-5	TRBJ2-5	ASSLLRAAVQETQY
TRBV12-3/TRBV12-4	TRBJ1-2	ASSLWEGSYGYT
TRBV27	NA	ARVHRVAYEQY
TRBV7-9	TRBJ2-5	ASSLSGAELQETQY
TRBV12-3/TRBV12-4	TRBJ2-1	ASATSGSGNEQF
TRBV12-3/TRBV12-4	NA	ASRPPASGTEQF
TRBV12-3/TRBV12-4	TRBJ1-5	ASSSDRNSNQPQH
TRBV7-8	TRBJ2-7	ASSPDDPYEQY
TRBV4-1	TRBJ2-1	ASSLPLTGLRGDNEQF
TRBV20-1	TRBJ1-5	SASQGATHQPQH
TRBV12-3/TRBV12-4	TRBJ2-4	ASSRELLLAKNIQY
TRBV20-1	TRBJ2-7	SARDATAAERAYEQY
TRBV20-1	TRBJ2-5	SASHKLAGGPETQY
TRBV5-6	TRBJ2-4	ASSPRVVDIQY
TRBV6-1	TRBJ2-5	ASRESGRAQETQY
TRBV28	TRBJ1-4	ASSLKFSASNEKLF
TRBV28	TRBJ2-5	ASSPGLYGTQY
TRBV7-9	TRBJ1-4	ASSTRGGREKLF
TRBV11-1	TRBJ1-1	ASSLFRPNQDTEAF
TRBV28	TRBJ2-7	ASSSRPSVSYEQY
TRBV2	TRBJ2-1	ASKYRVDEQF
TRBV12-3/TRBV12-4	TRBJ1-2	ASSKGAGGISHGYT
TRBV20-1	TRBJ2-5	SAGWRVQETQY
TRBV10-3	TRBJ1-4	AIRGDSATNEKLF
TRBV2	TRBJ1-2	ASRSGLSDYGYT
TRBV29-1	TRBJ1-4	SVEEGDEKLF
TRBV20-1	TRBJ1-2	SARVHRNYGYT
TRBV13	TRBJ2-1	ASSSSTSGGTGEQF
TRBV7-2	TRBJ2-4	ASSLEGNRGNIQY
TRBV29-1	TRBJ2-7	SVWDSLYEQY